Each of the 5 T cell receptor beta chains below was sequenced from the same sample in a study of T-cell memory formation after mild COVID-19. Via MiXCR, TCRdb re-called the 5' RACE reads, giving one row per CDR3 protein. The data hold about 50,000 distinct CDR3 sequences, with 9.3% observed a single time. Sequencing input: PBMCs or a T cell subset sorted from them (not recorded which). All receptors come from an adult woman who had mild COVID-19 (a few samples of this study predate the infection). Cell type and time point are not known.

The chain uses TRBV6-6 and TRBJ1-6; TRBD1 is a possible D gene (6 bases). Deletions cut 7 bases from V and 10 bases from J, with 17 bases between. The CDR3 contains 14 residues. Germline CDR1 reads MNHNY; CDR2 reads SVGAGI (reference sequence). The CDR3 nucleotides are TGTGCCAGCACCCCCGGGGGGCCTAGGTCACCCCTCCACTTT. It encodes CASTPGGPRSPLHF.

The CDR3 nucleotides read TGTGCCAGCAGCCGTGGGGTAACCGATACGCAGTATTTT. Amino acids: CASSRGVTDTQYF. V and J are TRBV14 and TRBJ2-3; D remains ambiguous. This CDR3 has 13 residues. Germline CDR1 is SGHDN and CDR2 is FVKESK. Trimming shortened V by 4 bases and J by 6 bases, and 11 bases separated the two germline ends. Filled out from reference TRBV14 and TRBJ2-3, the complete variable domain reads EAGVTQFPSHSVIEKGQTVTLRCDPISGHDNLYWYRRVMGKEIKFLLHFVKESKQDESGMPNNRFLAERTGGTYSTLKVQPAELEDSGVYFCASSRGVTDTQYFGPGTRLTVL.

This clonotype was counted many times. V gene TRBV29-1 combines with J gene TRBJ1-1; D unresolved. The CDR3 runs 12 residues. The germline CDR1 and CDR2 sequences are SQVTM and ANQGSEA. The V end lost 4 bases, the J end lost 6 bases, and 12 bases lay between the germline ends. The CDR3 protein is CSVAGLGPEAFF. CDR3 sequence (DNA): TGCAGCGTTGCAGGACTCGGCCCTGAAGCTTTCTTT.

By proportion, this clonotype is medium-sized (0.01 to 0.1%). The chain has TRBV7-6 and TRBJ2-3, with unresolved D. The germline gives CDR1 SGHVS, CDR2 FNYEAQ. Trimming stripped 5 bases from V and 0 bases from J, with 9 bases between. The CDR3 length is 14 residues. The CDR3 DNA is TGTGCCAGCAGCCCTTCCACTAGCACAGATACGCAGTATTTT. Translation: CASSPSTSTDTQYF.

This clonotype was recorded a few times. The J gene is TRBJ2-7, the V gene TRBV11-3, with 14 bases that match TRBD2. V gave up 1 base and J gave up 8 bases; unmatched junction bases: 4. This CDR3 comprises 15 residues. Germline lookup yields CDR1 SGHNT and CDR2 YENEEA. Here the CDR3 DNA reads TGTGCCAGCAGCTTAGGAGGGACTAGCGGGAGCAAGCAGTACTTC. It is translated as CASSLGGTSGSKQYF.